The 19 T cell receptor beta chains presented below share a single source sample, sequenced in a study of metastatic and nonmetastatic thyroid tumors. TCRdb reassembled clones from the PCR reads with MiXCR. The data show around 23,000 clones, less than 25% seen once. All patients were untreated before thyroid surgery. Source material: blood. These receptors originate from a male donor with papillary thyroid cancer or a benign thyroid nodule (not recorded which). Some clones in this sample may be carry-over from other donors' samples.

In this sample, this clone turned up many times. The conserved phenylalanine or tryptophan normally closing the CDR3 is absent here, so this likely arose from a read error. The DNA is left out, because the CDR3 cannot be placed on it with certainty; the CDR3 is given as TCRdb lists it. V is TRBV20-1 and J is TRBJ2-3. The CDR3 length is 8 residues, termini included. Germline CDR1 is DFQATT and CDR2 is SNEGSKA (reference sequence). The CDR3 spells CSARLEFI.

This clone has a single count. This chain uses TRBV11-1 with TRBJ2-7; 7 nucleotides line up with TRBD2. The CDR3 contains 16 residues. J lost 2 bases, V lost 4 bases, and 11 bases had no gene match. Germline assignment: CDR1 SGHAT and CDR2 FQDESV (reference sequence). The CDR3 is CASSSASGRTAYEQYF. CDR3 DNA: TGTGCCAGCAGCTCAGCATCCGGGAGGACGGCCTACGAGCAGTACTTC.

This clone appeared many times. The germline gene is not matched at one end of the junction; a read error may be the cause. This sequence joins TRBV5-1 and TRBJ2-5; D is unclear. CDR1 is SGHRS, CDR2 YFSETQ, per germline. The CDR3 contains 14 residues. The CDR3 sequence is CASSLAEVQEPQYF. Here the CDR3 DNA reads TGCGCCAGCAGCTTGGCAGAAGTCCAAGAGCCCCAGTACTTC.

This clone was recorded many times. The chain recombines TRBV5-4 with TRBJ2-1; unclear D gene. V dropped 0 bases and J dropped 4 bases, with 8 bases sitting between them. The CDR3 totals 14 residues. Germline V CDR1 and CDR2: SGHNT, YYREEE (reference sequence). This chain's CDR3 is CASSLGGFYNEQFF. CDR3 coding DNA: TGTGCCAGCAGCTTGGGAGGTTTTTACAATGAGCAGTTCTTC.

With regard to this clone: The junction departs from the called germline gene at one end, perhaps through a read error. This chain connects TRBV2 to TRBJ1-2; D is perhaps TRBD1 (5 bases). This CDR3 has 12 amino acids. CDR1 is SNHLY and CDR2 is FYNNEI in the germline V gene. Here the CDR3 DNA reads TGTGCCAGCACGGGGGACGCCTATGGCTACTCCTTC. Translating it yields CASTGDAYGYSF. Supplemented by reference TRBV2 and TRBJ1-2, the full variable domain reads EPEVTQTPSHQVTQMGQEVILRCVPISNHLYFYWYRQILGQKVEFLVSFYNNEISEKSEIFDDQFSVERPDGSNFTLKIRSTKLEDSAMYFCASTGDAYGYSFGSGTRLTVV.

This clone came up many times. The chain combines TRBV18 with TRBJ1-1; no clear D gene. Germline V gene lookup returns CDR1 KGHSH and CDR2 LQKENI. This CDR3 contains 12 residues. The germline V and J ends were trimmed by 6 bases and 6 bases, with 11 bases remaining between them. The CDR3 DNA sequence: TGTGCCAGCTCTTACGTGGGCGCTGAAGCTTTCTTT. It translates to CASSYVGAEAFF.

In this sample, this clone turned up many times. This chain connects TRBV6-1 to TRBJ1-6, with D hard to call. V lost 7 bases, J lost 7 bases, and 14 bases lay in between. The germline gives CDR1 MNHNS, CDR2 SASEGT. CDR3 length: 14 residues. The CDR3 nucleotides read TGTGCCAGCACTCGTGGGTGGCGAAATTCACCCCTCCACTTT. It yields the protein CASTRGWRNSPLHF.

This clone was found many times. The chain carries TRBV4-2 and TRBJ1-1; D is perhaps TRBD1 (5 bases). CDR1 and CDR2 from the germline V gene are LGHNA and YNFKEQ. Trimming cost V 1 base and J 8 bases, with 14 bases left between them. The length of the CDR3 is 14 residues. CDR3 loop: CASSQAGRETEAFF. CDR3 nucleotide sequence: TGTGCCAGCAGCCAAGCGGGCAGGGAAACCGAAGCTTTCTTT.

This clone was seen ten or more times. A read error may be the cause here, since a much bigger clone is one base away. The V gene is TRBV24-1, the J gene TRBJ2-6, with TRBD1 matching over 8 bases. Germline lookup yields CDR1 KGHDR and CDR2 SFDVKD. Trimming at V came to 3 bases and at J to 4 bases, leaving 4 bases not matched to a gene. The CDR3 length is 16 residues. This chain's CDR3 is CATSDQTGDGANVLTF. DNA for the CDR3: TGTGCCACCAGTGATCAGACAGGGGACGGGGCCAACGTCCTGACTTTC.

This clone has just a few counts. A much larger clonotype is one base distant, so this may be a read error. The chain carries TRBV5-6 and TRBJ1-1; D not certain. The CDR3 is made up of 13 amino acids. CDR1 is SGHDT, CDR2 YYEEEE, per germline. V was shortened by 6 bases and J by 3 bases, with 12 bases between the two germline ends. CDR3 residues: CASTPEAHTEAFF. The DNA for the CDR3 is TGTGCCAGCACCCCCGAGGCACACACTGAAGCTTTCTTT.

The table lists this clone with many counts. The rearrangement links TRBV11-3 to TRBJ2-1; 9 nucleotides agree with TRBD1. CDR3 length equals 15 residues. Germline V gene data show CDR1 as SGHNT and CDR2 as YENEEA. The J segment lost 1 base and the V segment lost 5 bases, leaving 3 bases of the junction unmatched. This CDR3 reads CASSPGQGSYNEQFF. CDR3 nucleotides: TGTGCCAGCAGCCCAGGACAGGGGTCCTACAATGAGCAGTTCTTC. The full variable domain, with the rest looked up from reference TRBV11-3 and TRBJ2-1, is EAGVVQSPRYKIIEKKQPVAFWCNPISGHNTLYWYLQNLGQGPELLIRYENEEAVDDSQLPKDRFSAERLKGVDSTLKIQPAELGDSAVYLCASSPGQGSYNEQFFGPGTRLTVL.

About this clone: A read error is likely, as this CDR3 ends without the conserved phenylalanine or tryptophan. The rearrangement uses TRBV19 and TRBJ2-1; 11 nucleotides agree with TRBD2. This CDR3 has 15 amino acids. Germline V gene sequence: CDR1 LNHDA, CDR2 SQIVND (reference sequence). The trim removed 2 bases at V and 9 bases at J, leaving 6 bases unmatched. CDR3 protein: CASSIYSGRGGEQFC. The CDR3 DNA reads TGTGCCAGTAGTATATATAGCGGGAGGGGTGGTGAGCAGTTCTGC.

Many counts were recorded for this clone. This sequence joins TRBV28 and TRBJ2-7, with D possibly matching TRBD1 (6 bases). The germline V and J ends were trimmed by 5 bases and 12 bases, with 17 bases remaining between them. CDR1 and CDR2 (germline): MDHEN, SYDVKM. The CDR3 extends over 12 amino acids. CDR3 sequence reads: CASSPTGQRMYF. CDR3 DNA: TGTGCCAGCAGTCCCACCGGACAGAGGATGTACTTC.

About this clone itself: One junction end does not reproduce the germline sequence, and a read error may be involved. The chain has TRBV20-1 and TRBJ2-5, with 7 bases fitting TRBD2. The CDR3 has 15 residues. Germline CDR1 is DFQATT and CDR2 is SNEGSKA (reference sequence). The DNA for the CDR3 is TGCAGTGCCGAGCCCATAGCGGGCGGTGAAGAGACCCAGCACTTC. This codes for CSAEPIAGGEETQHF.

The chain is built from TRBV12-3 or TRBV12-4 and TRBJ2-3, with 10 bases that match TRBD2. This CDR3 spans 15 amino acids. V lost 7 bases and J lost 15; bases outside the gene matches: 19. The DNA for the CDR3 is TGTGCCAGCACCCCACTAGCGGGGTCCCCAGATACACATTATTTT. It specifies CASTPLAGSPDTHYF.

This clone occurred many times. J is TRBJ1-1 and V is TRBV30, with 10 bases that match TRBD1. V lost 3 bases to trimming and J lost 4 bases; unmatched junction nucleotides: 14. Per germline, CDR1 GTSNPN and CDR2 SVGIG (reference sequence). The CDR3 extends over 17 amino acids. CDR3 bases: TGTGCCTGGAGCCTTCCGGGACAGGGGAAACTCGGCACTGAAGCTTTCTTT. This encodes CAWSLPGQGKLGTEAFF.

This clone was seen ten or more times. This chain links TRBV18 with TRBJ2-3; D gene uncertain. Per germline, CDR1 KGHSH and CDR2 LQKENI. CDR3 length: 13 residues. Trimming shortened V by 1 base and J by 5 bases, and 7 bases separated the two germline ends. In nucleotides, the CDR3 is TGTGCCAGCTCACCACAGAGGATAGATACGCAGTATTTT. Protein: CASSPQRIDTQYF.

The table lists this clone with many counts. This sequence joins TRBV19 and TRBJ1-5; 8 nucleotides agree with TRBD1. The CDR3 contains 15 residues. CDR1 is LNHDA, CDR2 SQIVND, per germline (reference sequence). With 8 bases clipped from V and 1 base from J, the junction kept 7 bases outside the gene matches. The CDR3: CASHRGIGSNQPQHF. DNA for the CDR3: TGTGCCAGTCACAGGGGGATCGGGAGCAATCAGCCCCAGCATTTT.

About this clone itself: Relative to the germline gene, one junction end is altered; a read error may explain this. This chain uses TRBV5-1 with TRBJ2-1; 8 bases are a match to TRBD2. This CDR3 is built from 13 residues. Looked up from germline, CDR1 is SGHRS and CDR2 is YFSETQ. CDR3 amino acids: CASSLSGGHQQIF. In DNA form, the CDR3 reads TGCGCCAGCAGCTTGAGCGGGGGCCATCAGCAGATCTTC.